One sample yielded the 13 T cell receptor beta chains listed below, sequenced in a study of CD8 T cells in ankylosing spondylitis (dated by TCRdb to 2016 to 2017). The library was prepared using 5' RACE. Sequencing was carried out with an Illumina HiSeq 2500. TCRdb reworked the public reads: Q25 trimming with fastp, MiXCR clone assembly, productive beta chains retained. For every CDR3 protein sequence, its rows merge into one entry that carries the most common genes and DNA. This sample is represented by around 100,000 distinct CDR3 sequences; less than 25% of them were singletons. The top ten clonotypes cover over 9% of the sample. Sequenced sample: synovial fluid, either unsorted or a sorted T cell fraction (not recorded which). The receptor set was obtained from a male donor with ankylosing spondylitis.

Details on this clonotype: Since a much larger clone is just one base distant, this may be a read error. The CDR3 loop reads CSASDGKVEDFF. The CDR3 nucleotides read TGCAGTGCTTCCGACGGGAAGGTGGAAGATTTCTTT. The rearrangement links TRBV20-1 to TRBJ1-1; D is ambiguous. The CDR3 spans 12 residues. CDR1 and CDR2 (germline): DFQATT, SNEGSKA (reference sequence).

The chain couples TRBV11-2 to TRBJ2-5; a possible D gene is TRBD1 (6 bases). From germline, CDR1 is SGHAT and CDR2 FQNNGV. Trimming cost V 5 bases and J 0 bases, with 10 bases left between them. CDR3 length: 14 residues. This CDR3 is CASSPQGNQETQYF. The CDR3, as DNA: TGTGCCAGCAGCCCCCAGGGGAACCAAGAGACCCAGTACTTC.

In this sample, this clonotype turned up many times. The rearrangement uses TRBV14 and TRBJ2-1, with D perhaps matching TRBD2 (5 bases). Between the trimmed V and J ends, which lost 4 bases and 1 base, there was a span of 14 bases. CDR1 is SGHDN, CDR2 FVKESK, per germline. This CDR3 has 16 amino acids. Written as DNA, the CDR3 is TGTGCCAGCAGCCCATTCGAGGGATATTCCTACAATGAGCAGTTCTTC. Residues: CASSPFEGYSYNEQFF.

J is TRBJ1-5 and V is TRBV7-8; unclear D gene. Looked up from germline, CDR1 is SGHVS and CDR2 is FQNEAQ. The ends were cut back, 7 bases at V and 2 bases at J, with 15 bases in the middle. The CDR3 loop spans 15 amino acids. In DNA, the CDR3 is TGTGCCAGCAACCTGGATGGTAAGGGCAATCAGCCCCAGCATTTT. It yields the protein CASNLDGKGNQPQHF.

This clonotype showed up just a few times. The rearrangement links TRBV5-1 to TRBJ2-2; D perhaps matches TRBD1 (6 bases). V shed 4 bases and J shed 5 bases, with 12 bases lying between them. This CDR3 has 14 residues. Germline CDR1 reads SGHRS; CDR2 reads YFSETQ. The CDR3 loop reads CASSRTGFTGELFF. The DNA of the CDR3 is TGCGCCAGCAGCAGAACAGGGTTTACCGGGGAGCTGTTTTTT.

The sample holds a few counts of this clonotype. The rearrangement joins TRBV5-1 to TRBJ2-1; 8 nucleotides line up with TRBD2. The CDR3 is 15 amino acids. V lost 0 bases to trimming and J lost 4 bases; unmatched junction nucleotides: 3. Germline CDR1 is SGHRS and CDR2 is YFSETQ. CDR3: CASSLDSGKYNEQFF. In nucleotides, the CDR3 is TGCGCCAGCAGCTTGGATAGCGGGAAATACAATGAGCAGTTCTTC.

A few counts support this clonotype. The chain joins TRBV29-1 to TRBJ1-5; D ambiguous. The CDR3 has 12 residues. Germline lookup yields CDR1 SQVTM and CDR2 ANQGSEA. V was cut by 5 bases and J by 2 bases, with 7 bases left in between. The CDR3 loop is CSVRNGNQPQHF. The DNA for the CDR3 is TGCAGCGTTAGAAACGGCAATCAGCCCCAGCATTTT. The full variable domain, its missing parts supplied by reference TRBV29-1 and TRBJ1-5, is SAVISQKPSRDICQRGTSLTIQCQVDSQVTMMFWYRQQPGQSLTLIATANQGSEATYESGFVIDKFPISRPNLTFSTLTVSNMSPEDSSIYLCSVRNGNQPQHFGDGTRLSIL.

This clonotype is medium-sized by share. The rearrangement uses TRBV11-2 and TRBJ1-1; a possible D gene is TRBD1 (5 bases). Germline V gives CDR1 SGHAT, CDR2 FQNNGV. The V gene lost 2 bases and the J gene lost 3 bases, with 7 bases spanning the gap. This CDR3 has 13 amino acids. CDR3 in DNA: TGTGCCAGCAGCTTACAGGGACACACTGAAGCTTTCTTT. Translated, it gives CASSLQGHTEAFF.

This clonotype was picked up a small number of times. V is TRBV12-3 or TRBV12-4 and J is TRBJ2-2, with 9 bases matching TRBD1. This CDR3 has 15 residues. After removal of 3 bases from V and 5 bases from J, the junction contained 4 bases not matched to a gene. The CDR3 region has the DNA TGTGCCAGCAGTTTCGGGACAGGGAAAACCGGGGAGCTGTTTTTT. Translated: CASSFGTGKTGELFF.

V usage is TRBV6-1 and J usage is TRBJ1-4; weak D call: TRBD1 (5 bases). V dropped 2 bases and J dropped 6 bases, with 13 bases sitting between them. The CDR3 has 15 residues. Germline CDR1 MNHNS, CDR2 SASEGT. The CDR3 loop is CASSELRGGYEKLFF. In DNA form, the CDR3 reads TGTGCCAGCAGTGAATTGAGGGGTGGATATGAAAAACTGTTTTTT.

The chain links TRBV5-1 to TRBJ2-5; TRBD2 aligns across 9 bases. V lost 10 bases to trimming and J lost 2 bases; unmatched junction nucleotides: 12. Germline V gene data show CDR1 as SGHRS and CDR2 as YFSETQ. The CDR3 is 15 amino acids. The CDR3, as DNA: TGCGCCGGATCCATAGCGGGAGCGGGGCAAGAGACCCAGTACTTC. This sequence encodes CAGSIAGAGQETQYF.

This clonotype was seen more than once but under ten times. This chain links TRBV11-2 with TRBJ2-2; D may be TRBD2 (6 bases). This CDR3 region has 18 residues. Trimming shortened V by 4 bases and J by 4 bases, and 22 bases separated the two germline ends. The germline gives CDR1 SGHAT, CDR2 FQNNGV. The chain's CDR3 is CASSSLSLGNGSTGELFF. In DNA form, the CDR3 reads TGTGCCAGCAGCTCCCTGTCCCTGGGGAACGGGAGCACCGGGGAGCTGTTTTTT.

This clonotype was seen more than once but under ten times. In DNA form, the CDR3 reads TGCGCCAGCAGCACCGAATCCGGGACAGGGGGCACCACAGATACGCAGTATTTT. It specifies CASSTESGTGGTTDTQYF. The rearrangement joins TRBV5-1 to TRBJ2-3; 12 positions match TRBD1. Germline trimming cut 4 bases from V and 2 bases from J; bases unmatched to any gene: 11. This CDR3 has 18 residues. Germline V gene sequence: CDR1 SGHRS, CDR2 YFSETQ.